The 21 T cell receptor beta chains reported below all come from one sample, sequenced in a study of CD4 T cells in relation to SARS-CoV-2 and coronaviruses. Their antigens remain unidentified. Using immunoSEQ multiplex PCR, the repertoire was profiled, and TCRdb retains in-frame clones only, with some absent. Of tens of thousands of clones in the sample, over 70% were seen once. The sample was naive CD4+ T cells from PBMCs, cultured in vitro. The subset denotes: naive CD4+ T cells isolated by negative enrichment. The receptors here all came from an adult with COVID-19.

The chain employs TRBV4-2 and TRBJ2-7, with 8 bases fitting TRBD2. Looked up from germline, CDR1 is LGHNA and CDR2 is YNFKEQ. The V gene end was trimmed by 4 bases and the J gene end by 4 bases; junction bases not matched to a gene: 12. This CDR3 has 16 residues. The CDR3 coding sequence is TGTGCCAGCAGCCCAGAGGGCGGGGGGCCGGGGTACGAGCAGTACTTC. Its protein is CASSPEGGGPGYEQYF.

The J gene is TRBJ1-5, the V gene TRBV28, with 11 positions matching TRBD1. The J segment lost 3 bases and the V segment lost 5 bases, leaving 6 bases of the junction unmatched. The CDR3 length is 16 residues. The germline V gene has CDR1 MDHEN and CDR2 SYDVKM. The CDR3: CASSGGDRGFNQPQHF. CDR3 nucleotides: TGTGCCAGCAGTGGAGGGGACAGGGGGTTCAATCAGCCCCAGCATTTT.

CDR3 nucleotide sequence: TGTGCCAGCAGTTTAATTCGGGCAGGGGGTAACTACGAGCAGTACTTC. It is translated as CASSLIRAGGNYEQYF. The rearrangement links TRBV27 to TRBJ2-7; 7 positions match TRBD1. The V segment lost 2 bases and the J segment 3 bases; nucleotides outside the gene matches: 10. Germline CDR1 MNHEY, CDR2 SMNVEV (reference sequence). The CDR3 contains 16 residues.

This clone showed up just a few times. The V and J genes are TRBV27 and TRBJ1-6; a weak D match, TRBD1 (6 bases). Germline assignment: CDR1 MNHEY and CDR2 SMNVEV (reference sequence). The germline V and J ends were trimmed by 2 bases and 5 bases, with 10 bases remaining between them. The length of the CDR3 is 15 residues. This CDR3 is CASSLRGHNNSPLHF. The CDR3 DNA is TGTGCCAGCAGTTTAAGGGGACACAATAATTCACCCCTCCACTTT.

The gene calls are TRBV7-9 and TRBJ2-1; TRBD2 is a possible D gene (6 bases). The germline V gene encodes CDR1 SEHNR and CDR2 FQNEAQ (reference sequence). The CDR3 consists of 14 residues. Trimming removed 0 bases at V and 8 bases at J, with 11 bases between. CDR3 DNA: TGTGCCAGCAGCTTAGCGGAGACTAGGGATGAGCAGTTCTTC. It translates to CASSLAETRDEQFF.

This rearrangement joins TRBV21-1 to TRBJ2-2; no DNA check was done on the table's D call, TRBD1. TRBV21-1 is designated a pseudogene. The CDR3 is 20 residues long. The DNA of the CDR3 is TGTGCCAGCAGCAAAGGGACCCCAAGACAGTTACGTAATGACACCGGGGAGCTGTTTTTT. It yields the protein CASSKGTPRQLRNDTGELFF.

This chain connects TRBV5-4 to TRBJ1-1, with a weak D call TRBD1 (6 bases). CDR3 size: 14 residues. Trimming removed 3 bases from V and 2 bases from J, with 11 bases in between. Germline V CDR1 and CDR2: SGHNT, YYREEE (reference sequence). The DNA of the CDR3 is TGTGCCAGCAGCTGGGGGCAGGCAAACACTGAAGCTTTCTTT. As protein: CASSWGQANTEAFF.

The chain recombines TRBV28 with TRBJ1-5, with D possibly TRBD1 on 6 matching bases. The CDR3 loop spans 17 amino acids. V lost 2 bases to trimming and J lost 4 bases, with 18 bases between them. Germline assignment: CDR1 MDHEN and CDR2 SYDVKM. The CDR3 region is CASSLALGQGTNQPQHF. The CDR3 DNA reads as TGTGCCAGCAGTTTAGCCCTCGGGCAGGGGACTAATCAGCCCCAGCATTTT. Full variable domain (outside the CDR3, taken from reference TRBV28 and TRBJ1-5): DVKVTQSSRYLVKRTGEKVFLECVQDMDHENMFWYRQDPGLGLRLIYFSYDVKMKEKGDIPEGYSVSREKKERFSLILESASTNQTSMYLCASSLALGQGTNQPQHFGDGTRLSIL.

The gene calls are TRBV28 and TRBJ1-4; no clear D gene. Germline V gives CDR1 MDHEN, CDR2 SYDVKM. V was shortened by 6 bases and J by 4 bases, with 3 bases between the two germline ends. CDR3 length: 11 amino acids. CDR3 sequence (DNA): TGTGCCAGCAGGGTTAATGAAAAACTGTTTTTT. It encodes CASRVNEKLFF.

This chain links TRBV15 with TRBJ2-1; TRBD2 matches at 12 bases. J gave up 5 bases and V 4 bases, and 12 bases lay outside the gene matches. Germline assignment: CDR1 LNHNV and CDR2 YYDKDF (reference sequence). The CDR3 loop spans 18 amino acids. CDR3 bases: TGTGCCACCAGCACGTCTTACGGACTAGCGGGAATAAACAATGAGCAGTTCTTC. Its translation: CATSTSYGLAGINNEQFF.

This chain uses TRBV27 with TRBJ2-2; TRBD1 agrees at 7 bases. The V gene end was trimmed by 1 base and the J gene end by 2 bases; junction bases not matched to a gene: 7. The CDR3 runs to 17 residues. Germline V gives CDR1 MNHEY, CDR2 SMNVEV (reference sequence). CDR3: CASSLYPGTANTGELFF. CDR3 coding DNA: TGTGCCAGCAGTTTATACCCCGGGACAGCCAACACCGGGGAGCTGTTTTTT.

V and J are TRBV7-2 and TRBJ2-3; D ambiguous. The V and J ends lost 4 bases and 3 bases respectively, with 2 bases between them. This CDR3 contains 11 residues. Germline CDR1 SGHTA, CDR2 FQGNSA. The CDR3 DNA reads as TGTGCCAGCAGCTCGACAGATACGCAGTATTTT. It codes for CASSSTDTQYF.

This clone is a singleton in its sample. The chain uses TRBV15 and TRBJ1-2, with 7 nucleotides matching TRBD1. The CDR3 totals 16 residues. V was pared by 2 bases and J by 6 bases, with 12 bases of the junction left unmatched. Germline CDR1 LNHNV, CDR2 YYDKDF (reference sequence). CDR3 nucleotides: TGTGCCACCAGCAGAAGAGAGGAGGGGGCCATTAATGGCTACACCTTC. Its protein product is CATSRREEGAINGYTF.

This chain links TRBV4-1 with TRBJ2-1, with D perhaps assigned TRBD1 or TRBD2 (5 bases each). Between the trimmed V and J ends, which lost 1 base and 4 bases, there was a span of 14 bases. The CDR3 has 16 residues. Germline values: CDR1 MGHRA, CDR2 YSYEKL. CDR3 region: CASSQGPGLAYNEQFF. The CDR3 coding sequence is TGCGCCAGCAGCCAAGGACCAGGGTTAGCGTACAATGAGCAGTTCTTC.

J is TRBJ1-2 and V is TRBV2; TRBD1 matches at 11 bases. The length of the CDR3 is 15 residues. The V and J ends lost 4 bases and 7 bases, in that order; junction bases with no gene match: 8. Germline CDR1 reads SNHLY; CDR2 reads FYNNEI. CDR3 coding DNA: TGTGCCAGCAGTGCCAGGACAGGGGGCAATTTTGGCTACACCTTC. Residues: CASSARTGGNFGYTF.

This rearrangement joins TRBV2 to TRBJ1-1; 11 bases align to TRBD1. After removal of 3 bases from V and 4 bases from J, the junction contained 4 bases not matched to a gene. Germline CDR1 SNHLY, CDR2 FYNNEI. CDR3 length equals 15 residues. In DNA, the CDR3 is TGTGCCAGCAGTGATAGGACAGGGGGCTTCACTGAAGCTTTCTTT. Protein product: CASSDRTGGFTEAFF.

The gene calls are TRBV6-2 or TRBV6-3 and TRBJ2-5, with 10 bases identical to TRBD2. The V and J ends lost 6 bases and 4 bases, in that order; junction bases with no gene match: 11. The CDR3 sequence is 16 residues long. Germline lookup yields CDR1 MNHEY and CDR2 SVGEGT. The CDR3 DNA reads TGTGCCAGCAGCGGGAGCGGGAGGGCCCGGTTAGAGACCCAGTACTTC. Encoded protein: CASSGSGRARLETQYF.

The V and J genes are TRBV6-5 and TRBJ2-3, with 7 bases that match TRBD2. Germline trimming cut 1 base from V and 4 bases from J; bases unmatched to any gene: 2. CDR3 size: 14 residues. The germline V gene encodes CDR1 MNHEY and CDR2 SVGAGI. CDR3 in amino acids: CASSYLRESDTQYF. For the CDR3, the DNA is TGTGCCAGCAGTTACTTGCGGGAGTCAGATACGCAGTATTTT.

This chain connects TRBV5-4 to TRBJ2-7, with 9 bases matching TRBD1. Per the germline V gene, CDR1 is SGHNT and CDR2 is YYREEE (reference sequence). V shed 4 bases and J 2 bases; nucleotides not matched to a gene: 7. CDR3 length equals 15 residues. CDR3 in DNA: TGTGCCAGCAGCATACAGACAGGGGGTGCCTACGAGCAGTACTTC. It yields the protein CASSIQTGGAYEQYF. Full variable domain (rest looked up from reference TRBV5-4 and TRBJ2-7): ETGVTQSPTHLIKTRGQQVTLRCSSQSGHNTVSWYQQALGQGPQFIFQYYREEENGRGNFPPRFSGLQFPNYSSELNVNALELDDSALYLCASSIQTGGAYEQYFGPGTRLTVT.

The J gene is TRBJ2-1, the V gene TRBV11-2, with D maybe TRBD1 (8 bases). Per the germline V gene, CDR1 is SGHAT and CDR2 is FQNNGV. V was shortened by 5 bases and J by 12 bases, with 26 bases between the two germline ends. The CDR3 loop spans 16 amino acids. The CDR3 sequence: CASSLRQAGGGSSQFF. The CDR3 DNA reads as TGTGCCAGCAGCCTAAGGCAGGCAGGGGGCGGGAGTTCGCAGTTCTTC.

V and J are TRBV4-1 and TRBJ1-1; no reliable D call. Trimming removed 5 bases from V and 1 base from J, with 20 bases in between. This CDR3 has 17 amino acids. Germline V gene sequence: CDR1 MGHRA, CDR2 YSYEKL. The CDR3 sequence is CASSSYSFQGPNTEAFF. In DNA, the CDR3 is TGCGCCAGCAGCTCATACTCCTTCCAAGGGCCGAACACTGAAGCTTTCTTT.